This entry lists 4 T cell receptor beta chains sequenced from one sample in a study of T cells after yellow fever vaccination. TCRdb passed the 5' RACE reads through MiXCR, listing each CDR3 protein once. Of about 340,000 distinct CDR3 sequences listed, around 13% are singletons. Sequences were derived from CD4+ T cells sorted from PBMCs, sampled 15 days after the yellow fever booster vaccination. The receptors derive from a man younger than 35 who received the YFV17D yellow fever vaccine.

This rearrangement joins TRBV14 to TRBJ2-2; 7 bases are a match to TRBD2. The CDR3 extends over 15 amino acids. With 1 base clipped from V and 3 bases from J, the junction kept 2 bases outside the gene matches. Germline CDR1 SGHDN, CDR2 FVKESK. The CDR3 DNA reads TGTGCCAGCAGCCAAGTGCTAGCGGACACCGGGGAGCTGTTTTTT. Protein: CASSQVLADTGELFF.

DNA for the CDR3: TGTGCCAGCAGCCTAACAGGGAACGCTTTCTTT. Translation: CASSLTGNAFF. This chain links TRBV12-3 or TRBV12-4 with TRBJ1-1; a possible D gene is TRBD1 (6 bases). With 6 bases removed from V and 11 bases from J, the gap between germline ends came to 13 bases. CDR3 length: 11 residues.

This clonotype has a handful of counts. The rearrangement joins TRBV14 to TRBJ2-3, with 11 positions matching TRBD2. V trimming: 3 bases; J trimming: 3 bases; junction bases outside the gene matches: 2. CDR1 SGHDN and CDR2 FVKESK come from the germline V gene. The CDR3 length is 15 residues. The CDR3 nucleotides are TGTGCCAGCAGCCATCTAGCGGGGGGAACAGATACGCAGTATTTT. Its protein product is CASSHLAGGTDTQYF.

This clonotype has at least ten counts. The chain has TRBV7-3 and TRBJ2-2; no definite D call. The CDR3 extends over 13 amino acids. V shed 5 bases and J shed 6 bases, with 10 bases lying between them. Germline loops: CDR1 SGHTA, CDR2 FQGTGA. CDR3 in DNA: TGTGCCAGCAGCCTAAGATGGGCCGGGGAGCTGTTTTTT. Translated: CASSLRWAGELFF.